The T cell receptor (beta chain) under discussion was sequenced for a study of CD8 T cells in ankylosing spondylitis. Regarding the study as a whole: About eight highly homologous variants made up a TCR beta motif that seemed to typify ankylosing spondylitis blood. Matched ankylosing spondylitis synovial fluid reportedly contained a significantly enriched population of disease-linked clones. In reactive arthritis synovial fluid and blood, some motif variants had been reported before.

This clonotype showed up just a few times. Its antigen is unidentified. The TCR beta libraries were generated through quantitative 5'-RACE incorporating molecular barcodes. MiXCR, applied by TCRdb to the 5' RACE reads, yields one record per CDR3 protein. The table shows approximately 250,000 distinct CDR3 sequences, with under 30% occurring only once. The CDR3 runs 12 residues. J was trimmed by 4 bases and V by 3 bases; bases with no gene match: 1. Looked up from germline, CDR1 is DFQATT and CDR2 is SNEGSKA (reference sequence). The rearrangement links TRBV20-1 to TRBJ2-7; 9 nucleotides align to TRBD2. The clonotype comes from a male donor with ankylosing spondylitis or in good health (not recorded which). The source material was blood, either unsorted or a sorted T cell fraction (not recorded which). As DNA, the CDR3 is TGCAGTGCTAGCCTAGCGGGATACGAGCAGTACTTC. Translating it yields CSASLAGYEQYF.